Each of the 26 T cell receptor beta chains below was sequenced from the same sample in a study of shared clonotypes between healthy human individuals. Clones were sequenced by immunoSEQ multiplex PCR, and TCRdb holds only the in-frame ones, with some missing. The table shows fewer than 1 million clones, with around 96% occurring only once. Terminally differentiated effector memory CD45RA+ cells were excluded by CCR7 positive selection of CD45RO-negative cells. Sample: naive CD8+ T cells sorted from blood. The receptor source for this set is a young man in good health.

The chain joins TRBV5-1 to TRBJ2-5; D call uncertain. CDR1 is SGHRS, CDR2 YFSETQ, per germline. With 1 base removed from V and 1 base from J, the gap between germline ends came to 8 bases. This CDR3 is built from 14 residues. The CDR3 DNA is TGCGCCAGCAGCTTGTACAAAACCCAAGAGACCCAGTACTTC. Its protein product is CASSLYKTQETQYF.

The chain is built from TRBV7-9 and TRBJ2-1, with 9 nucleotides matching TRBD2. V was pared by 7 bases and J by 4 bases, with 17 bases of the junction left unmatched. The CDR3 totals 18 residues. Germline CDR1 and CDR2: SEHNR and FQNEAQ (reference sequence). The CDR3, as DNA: TGTGCCAGCATCCAGGGGGACAGAGGACTAGCGAGATACAATGAGCAGTTCTTC. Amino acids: CASIQGDRGLARYNEQFF.

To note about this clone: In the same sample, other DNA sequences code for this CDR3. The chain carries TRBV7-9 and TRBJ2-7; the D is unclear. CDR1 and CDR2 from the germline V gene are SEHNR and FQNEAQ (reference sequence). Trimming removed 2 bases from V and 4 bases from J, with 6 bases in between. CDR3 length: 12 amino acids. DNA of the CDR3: TGTGCCAGCAGCTTACAAGGTTACGAGCAGTACTTC. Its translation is CASSLQGYEQYF.

The CDR3 coding sequence is TGCGCCAGCAGCCAAGAAATCCGCGGGGGGCTCCTATATTTT. Its protein is CASSQEIRGGLLYF. V usage is TRBV4-1 and J usage is TRBJ1-3, with D perhaps TRBD1 (6 bases). CDR1 is MGHRA, CDR2 YSYEKL, per germline. With 0 bases removed from V and 14 bases from J, the gap between germline ends came to 17 bases. The CDR3 has 14 residues.

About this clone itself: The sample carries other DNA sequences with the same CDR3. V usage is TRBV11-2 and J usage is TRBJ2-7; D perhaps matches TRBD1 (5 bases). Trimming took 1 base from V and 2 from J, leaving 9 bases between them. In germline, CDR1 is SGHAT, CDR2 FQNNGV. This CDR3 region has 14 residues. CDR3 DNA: TGTGCCAGCAGCTTAGGGCCAGGGACCTACGAGCAGTACTTC. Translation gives CASSLGPGTYEQYF.

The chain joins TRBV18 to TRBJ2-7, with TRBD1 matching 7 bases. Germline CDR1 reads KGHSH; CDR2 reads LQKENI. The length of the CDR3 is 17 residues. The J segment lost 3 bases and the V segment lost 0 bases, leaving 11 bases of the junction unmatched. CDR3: CASSPPGDSSADYEQYF. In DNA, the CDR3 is TGTGCCAGCTCACCACCGGGGGACAGTTCGGCTGACTACGAGCAGTACTTC.

CDR3 nucleotides: TGTGCCAGCAGCTTGGGACTAGCCTCCTACAATGAGCAGTTCTTC. Residues: CASSLGLASYNEQFF. The V and J genes are TRBV7-8 and TRBJ2-1; 9 bases map to TRBD2. Germline lookup yields CDR1 SGHVS and CDR2 FQNEAQ. This CDR3 spans 15 amino acids. Germline trimming cut 3 bases from V and 0 bases from J; bases unmatched to any gene: 0. The complete variable domain, with remaining parts taken from reference TRBV7-8 and TRBJ2-1, reads GAGVSQSPRYKVAKRGQDVALRCDPISGHVSLFWYQQALGQGPEFLTYFQNEAQLDKSGLPSDRFFAERPEGSVSTLKIQRTQQEDSAVYLCASSLGLASYNEQFFGPGTRLTVL.

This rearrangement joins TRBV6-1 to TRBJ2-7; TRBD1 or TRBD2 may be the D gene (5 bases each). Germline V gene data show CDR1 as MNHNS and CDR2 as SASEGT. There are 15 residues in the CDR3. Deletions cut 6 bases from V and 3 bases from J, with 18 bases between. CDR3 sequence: CASSQGTPVRYEQYF. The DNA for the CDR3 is TGTGCCAGCAGCCAAGGGACCCCGGTACGCTACGAGCAGTACTTC.

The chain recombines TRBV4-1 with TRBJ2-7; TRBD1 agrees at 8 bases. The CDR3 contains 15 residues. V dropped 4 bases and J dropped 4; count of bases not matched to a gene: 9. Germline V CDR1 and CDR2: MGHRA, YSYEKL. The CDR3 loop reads CASSLRGQGAYEQYF. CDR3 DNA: TGCGCCAGCAGCCTCCGTGGTCAGGGGGCGTACGAGCAGTACTTC.

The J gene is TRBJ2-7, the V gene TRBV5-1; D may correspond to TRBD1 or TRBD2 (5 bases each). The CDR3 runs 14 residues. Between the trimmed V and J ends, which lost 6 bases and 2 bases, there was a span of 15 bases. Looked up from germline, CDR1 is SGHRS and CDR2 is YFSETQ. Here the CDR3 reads CASTSKGSPYEQYF. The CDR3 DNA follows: TGCGCCAGCACGTCCAAGGGGAGCCCCTACGAGCAGTACTTC.

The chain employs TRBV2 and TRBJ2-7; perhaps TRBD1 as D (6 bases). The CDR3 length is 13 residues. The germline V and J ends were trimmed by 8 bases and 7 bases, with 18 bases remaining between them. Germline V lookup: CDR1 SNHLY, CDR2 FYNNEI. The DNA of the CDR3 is TGTGCCAGCTTACAGGGCACTACGGGAGAGCAGTACTTC. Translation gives CASLQGTTGEQYF.

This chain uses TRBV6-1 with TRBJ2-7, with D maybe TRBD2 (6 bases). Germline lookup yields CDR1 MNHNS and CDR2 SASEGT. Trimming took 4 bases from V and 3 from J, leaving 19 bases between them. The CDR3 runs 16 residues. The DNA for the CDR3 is TGTGCCAGCAGTGCCCCTCCGGGCGGGATGAGCTACGAGCAGTACTTC. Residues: CASSAPPGGMSYEQYF.

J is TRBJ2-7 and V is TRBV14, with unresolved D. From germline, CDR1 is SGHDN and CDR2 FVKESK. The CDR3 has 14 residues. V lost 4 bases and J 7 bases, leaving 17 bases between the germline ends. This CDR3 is CASSPTPLYAEQYF. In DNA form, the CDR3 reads TGTGCCAGCAGCCCAACACCCCTCTACGCGGAGCAGTACTTC.

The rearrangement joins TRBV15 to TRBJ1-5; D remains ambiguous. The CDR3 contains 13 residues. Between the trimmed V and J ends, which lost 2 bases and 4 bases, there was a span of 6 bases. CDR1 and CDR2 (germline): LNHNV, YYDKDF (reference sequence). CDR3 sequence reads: CATSRIYNQPQHF. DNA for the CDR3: TGTGCCACCAGCAGAATCTATAATCAGCCCCAGCATTTT.

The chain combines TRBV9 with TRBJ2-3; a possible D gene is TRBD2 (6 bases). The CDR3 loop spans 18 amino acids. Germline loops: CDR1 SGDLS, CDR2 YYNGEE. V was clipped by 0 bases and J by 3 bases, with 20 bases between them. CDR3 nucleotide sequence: TGTGCCAGCAGCGTAGGGGGGGTCCCGGAGAGTGTGACAGATACGCAGTATTTT. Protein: CASSVGGVPESVTDTQYF.

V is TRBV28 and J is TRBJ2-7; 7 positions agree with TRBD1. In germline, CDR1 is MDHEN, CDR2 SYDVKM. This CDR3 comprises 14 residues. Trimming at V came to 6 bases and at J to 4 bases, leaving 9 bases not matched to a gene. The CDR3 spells CASSPAAGGYEQYF. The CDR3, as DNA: TGTGCCAGCAGCCCAGCAGCAGGGGGATACGAGCAGTACTTC. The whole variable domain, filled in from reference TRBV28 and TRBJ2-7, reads DVKVTQSSRYLVKRTGEKVFLECVQDMDHENMFWYRQDPGLGLRLIYFSYDVKMKEKGDIPEGYSVSREKKERFSLILESASTNQTSMYLCASSPAAGGYEQYFGPGTRLTVT.

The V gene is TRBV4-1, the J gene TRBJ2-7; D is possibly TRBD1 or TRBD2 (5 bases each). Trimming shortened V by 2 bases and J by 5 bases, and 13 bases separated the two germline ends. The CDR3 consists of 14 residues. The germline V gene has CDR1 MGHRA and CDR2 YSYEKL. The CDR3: CASSQITRDHEQYF. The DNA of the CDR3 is TGCGCCAGCAGCCAAATCACCAGGGACCACGAGCAGTACTTC.

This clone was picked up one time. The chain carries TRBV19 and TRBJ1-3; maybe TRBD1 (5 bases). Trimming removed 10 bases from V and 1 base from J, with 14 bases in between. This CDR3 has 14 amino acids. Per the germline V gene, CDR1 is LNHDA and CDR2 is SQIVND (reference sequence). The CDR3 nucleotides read TGTGCCACCATTCTAAAGGGGTCTGGAAACACCATATATTTT. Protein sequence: CATILKGSGNTIYF. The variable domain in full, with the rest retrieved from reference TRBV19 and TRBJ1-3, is DGGITQSPKYLFRKEGQNVTLSCEQNLNHDAMYWYRQDPGQGLRLIYYSQIVNDFQKGDIAEGYSVSREKKESFPLTVTSAQKNPTAFYLCATILKGSGNTIYFGEGSWLTVV.

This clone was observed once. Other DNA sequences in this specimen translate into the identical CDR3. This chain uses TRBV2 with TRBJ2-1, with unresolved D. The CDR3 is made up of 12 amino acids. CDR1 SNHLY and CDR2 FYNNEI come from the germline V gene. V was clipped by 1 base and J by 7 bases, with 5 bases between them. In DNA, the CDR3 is TGTGCCAGCAGTGAAGTGGGAAATGAGCAGTTCTTC. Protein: CASSEVGNEQFF.

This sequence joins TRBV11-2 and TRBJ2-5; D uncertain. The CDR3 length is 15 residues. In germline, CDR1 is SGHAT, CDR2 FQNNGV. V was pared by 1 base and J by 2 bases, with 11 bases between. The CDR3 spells CASSLGTENQETQYF. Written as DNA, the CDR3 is TGTGCCAGCAGCTTAGGTACGGAAAATCAAGAGACCCAGTACTTC.

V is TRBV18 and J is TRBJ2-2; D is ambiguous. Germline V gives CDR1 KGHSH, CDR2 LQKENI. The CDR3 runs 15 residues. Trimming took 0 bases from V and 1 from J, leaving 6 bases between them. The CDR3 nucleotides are TGTGCCAGCTCACCACCCGGCCTGAACACCGGGGAGCTGTTTTTT. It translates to CASSPPGLNTGELFF.

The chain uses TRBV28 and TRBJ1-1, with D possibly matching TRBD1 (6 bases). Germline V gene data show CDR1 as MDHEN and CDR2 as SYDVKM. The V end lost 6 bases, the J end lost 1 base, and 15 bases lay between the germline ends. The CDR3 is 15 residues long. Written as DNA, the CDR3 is TGTGCCAGCAGGCAAACAGGGTTAAAGAACACTGAAGCTTTCTTT. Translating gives CASRQTGLKNTEAFF.

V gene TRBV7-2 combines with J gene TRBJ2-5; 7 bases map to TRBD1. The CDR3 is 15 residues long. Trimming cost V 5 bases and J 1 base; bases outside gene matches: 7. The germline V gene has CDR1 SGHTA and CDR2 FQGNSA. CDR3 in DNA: TGTGCCAGCAGCCATCGACAGGGCTTCCAAGAGACCCAGTACTTC. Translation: CASSHRQGFQETQYF.

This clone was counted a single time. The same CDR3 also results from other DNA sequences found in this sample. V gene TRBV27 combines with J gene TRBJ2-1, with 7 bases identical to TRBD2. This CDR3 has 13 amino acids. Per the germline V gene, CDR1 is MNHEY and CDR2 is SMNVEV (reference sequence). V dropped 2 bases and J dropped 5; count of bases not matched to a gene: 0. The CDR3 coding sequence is TGTGCCAGCAGTTTAGCGGGAGACAATGAGCAGTTCTTC. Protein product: CASSLAGDNEQFF.

CDR3 nucleotide sequence: TGTGCCAGCAGTCGGGACCGCAGCGAGACCCAGTACTTC. It specifies CASSRDRSETQYF. The chain has TRBV28 and TRBJ2-5; D possibly uses TRBD1 or TRBD2 (5 bases each). Trimming removed 5 bases from V and 5 bases from J, with 12 bases in between. There are 13 residues in the CDR3. Germline V gene sequence: CDR1 MDHEN, CDR2 SYDVKM. The full variable domain, rest sourced from reference TRBV28 and TRBJ2-5, is DVKVTQSSRYLVKRTGEKVFLECVQDMDHENMFWYRQDPGLGLRLIYFSYDVKMKEKGDIPEGYSVSREKKERFSLILESASTNQTSMYLCASSRDRSETQYFGPGTRLLVL.

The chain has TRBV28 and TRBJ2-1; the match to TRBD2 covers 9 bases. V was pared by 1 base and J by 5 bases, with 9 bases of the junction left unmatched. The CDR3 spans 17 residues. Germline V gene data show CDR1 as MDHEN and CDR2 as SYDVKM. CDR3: CASSLSLAGVGDNEQFF. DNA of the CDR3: TGTGCCAGCAGTTTATCCTTAGCGGGAGTGGGGGACAATGAGCAGTTCTTC.